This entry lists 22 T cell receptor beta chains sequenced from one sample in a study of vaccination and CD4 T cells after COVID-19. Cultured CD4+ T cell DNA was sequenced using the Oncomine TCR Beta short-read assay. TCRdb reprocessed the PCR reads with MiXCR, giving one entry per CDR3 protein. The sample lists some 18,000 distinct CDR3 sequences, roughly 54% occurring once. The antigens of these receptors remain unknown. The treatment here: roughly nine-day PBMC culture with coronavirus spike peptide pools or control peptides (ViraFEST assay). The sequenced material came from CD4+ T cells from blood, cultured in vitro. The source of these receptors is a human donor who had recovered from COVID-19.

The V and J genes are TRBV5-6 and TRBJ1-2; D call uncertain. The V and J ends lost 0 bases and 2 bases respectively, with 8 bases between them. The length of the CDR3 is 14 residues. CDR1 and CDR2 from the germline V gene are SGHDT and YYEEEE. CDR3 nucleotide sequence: TGTGCCAGCAGCTTGGCCTGGCAGAACTATGGCTACACCTTC. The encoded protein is CASSLAWQNYGYTF.

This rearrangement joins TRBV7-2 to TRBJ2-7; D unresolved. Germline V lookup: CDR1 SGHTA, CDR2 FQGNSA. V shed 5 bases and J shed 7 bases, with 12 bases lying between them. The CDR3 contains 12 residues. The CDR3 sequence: CASSVYGGEQYF. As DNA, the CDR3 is TGTGCCAGCAGCGTCTACGGCGGAGAGCAGTACTTC.

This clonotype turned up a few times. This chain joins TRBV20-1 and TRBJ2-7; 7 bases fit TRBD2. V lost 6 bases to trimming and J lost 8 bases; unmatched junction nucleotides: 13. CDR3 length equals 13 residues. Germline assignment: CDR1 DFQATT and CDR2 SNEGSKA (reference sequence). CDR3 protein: CSARLAVAPKQYF. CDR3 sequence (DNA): TGCAGTGCGCGGCTAGCGGTCGCCCCCAAGCAGTACTTC.

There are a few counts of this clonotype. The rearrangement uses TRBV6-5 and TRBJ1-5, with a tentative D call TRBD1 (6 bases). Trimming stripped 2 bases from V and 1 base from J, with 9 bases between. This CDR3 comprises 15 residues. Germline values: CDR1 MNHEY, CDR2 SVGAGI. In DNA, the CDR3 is TGTGCCAGCAGTTACGGGGGGGGCAGCAATCAGCCCCAGCATTTT. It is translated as CASSYGGGSNQPQHF.

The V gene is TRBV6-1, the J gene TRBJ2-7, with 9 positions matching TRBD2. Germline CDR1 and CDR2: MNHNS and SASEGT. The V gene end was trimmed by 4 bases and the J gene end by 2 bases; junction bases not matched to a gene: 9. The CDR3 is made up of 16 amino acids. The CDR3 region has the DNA TGTGCCAGCAGTGGGGGAAGGATAGCGGGGGCCTACGAGCAGTACTTC. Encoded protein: CASSGGRIAGAYEQYF.

The CDR3 nucleotides read TGTGCCAGCAGTACATTAAGTGGCTACACCTTC. This translates into CASSTLSGYTF. V gene TRBV6-1 combines with J gene TRBJ1-2; the D is unclear. CDR1 MNHNS and CDR2 SASEGT come from the germline V gene. The CDR3 runs 11 residues. V was trimmed by 5 bases and J by 7 bases, leaving 8 bases between them.

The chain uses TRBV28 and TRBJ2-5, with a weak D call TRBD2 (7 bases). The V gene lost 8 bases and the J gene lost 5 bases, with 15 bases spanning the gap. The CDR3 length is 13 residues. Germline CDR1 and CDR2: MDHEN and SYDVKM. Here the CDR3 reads CASAAGDTETQYF. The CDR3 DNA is TGTGCCAGCGCTGCGGGGGACACGGAGACCCAGTACTTC.

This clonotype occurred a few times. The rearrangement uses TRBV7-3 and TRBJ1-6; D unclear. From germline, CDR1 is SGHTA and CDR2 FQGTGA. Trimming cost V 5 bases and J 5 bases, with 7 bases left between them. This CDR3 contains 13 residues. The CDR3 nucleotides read TGTGCCAGCAGCGAACAAAATAATTCACCCCTCCACTTT. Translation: CASSEQNNSPLHF.

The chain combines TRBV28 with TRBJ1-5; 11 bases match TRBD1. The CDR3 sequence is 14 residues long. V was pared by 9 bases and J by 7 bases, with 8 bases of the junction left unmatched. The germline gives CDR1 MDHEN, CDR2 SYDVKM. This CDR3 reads CASGEGTGGQPQHF. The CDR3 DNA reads TGTGCCAGTGGGGAGGGGACAGGGGGGCAGCCCCAGCATTTT.

The CDR3 DNA reads as TGTGCCAGCAGTCGGGCCTCGGTCGGACAGACGAATTCACCCCTCCACTTT. Amino acid sequence: CASSRASVGQTNSPLHF. The chain joins TRBV6-1 to TRBJ1-6, with D possibly TRBD1 on 6 matching bases. CDR1 and CDR2 from the germline V gene are MNHNS and SASEGT. CDR3 size: 17 residues. Trimming pared 5 bases from V and 7 bases from J, leaving 21 bases between.

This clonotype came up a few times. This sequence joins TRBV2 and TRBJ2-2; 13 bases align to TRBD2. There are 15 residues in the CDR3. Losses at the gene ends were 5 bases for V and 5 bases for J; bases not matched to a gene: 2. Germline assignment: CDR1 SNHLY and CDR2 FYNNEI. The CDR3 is CASSRLAGGTGELFF. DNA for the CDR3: TGTGCCAGCAGTCGACTAGCGGGAGGAACCGGGGAGCTGTTTTTT.

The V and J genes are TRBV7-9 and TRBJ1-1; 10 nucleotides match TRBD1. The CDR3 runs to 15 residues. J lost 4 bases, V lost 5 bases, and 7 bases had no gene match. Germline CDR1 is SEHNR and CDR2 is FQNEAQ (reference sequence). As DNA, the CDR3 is TGTGCCAGCAGCCCGACCGGGGACAGGGGCACTGAAGCTTTCTTT. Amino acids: CASSPTGDRGTEAFF.

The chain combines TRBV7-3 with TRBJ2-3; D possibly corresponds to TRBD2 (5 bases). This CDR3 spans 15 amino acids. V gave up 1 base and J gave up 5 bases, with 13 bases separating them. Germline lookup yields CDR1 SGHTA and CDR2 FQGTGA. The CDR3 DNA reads TGTGCCAGCAGCTTAAGCTCGAGGGCCAAAGATACGCAGTATTTT. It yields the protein CASSLSSRAKDTQYF.

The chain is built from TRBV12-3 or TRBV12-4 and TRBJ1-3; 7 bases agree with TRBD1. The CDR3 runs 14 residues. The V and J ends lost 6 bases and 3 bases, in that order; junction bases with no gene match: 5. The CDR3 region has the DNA TGTGCCAGCAGGACGACAGGGCTTGGAAACACCATATATTTT. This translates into CASRTTGLGNTIYF.

Here the CDR3 DNA reads TGTGCCAGCAGTTTAGTCGCGGCGTATGGCTACACCTTC. Translation gives CASSLVAAYGYTF. This chain uses TRBV12-3 or TRBV12-4 with TRBJ1-2; no definite D call. The CDR3 contains 13 residues. The V and J ends lost 1 base and 5 bases respectively, with 8 bases between them.

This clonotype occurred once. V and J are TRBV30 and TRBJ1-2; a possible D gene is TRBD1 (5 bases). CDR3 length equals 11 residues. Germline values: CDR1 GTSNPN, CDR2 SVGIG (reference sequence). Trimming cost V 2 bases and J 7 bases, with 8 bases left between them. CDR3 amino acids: CAWSLGAGYTF. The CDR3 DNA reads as TGTGCCTGGAGTCTAGGGGCTGGCTACACCTTC.

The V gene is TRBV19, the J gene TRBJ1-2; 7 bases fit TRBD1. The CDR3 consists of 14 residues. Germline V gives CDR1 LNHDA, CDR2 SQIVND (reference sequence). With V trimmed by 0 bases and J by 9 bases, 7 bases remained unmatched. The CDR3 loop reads CASSIDPDRERYTF. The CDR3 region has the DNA TGTGCCAGTAGTATAGATCCCGACAGGGAGCGCTACACCTTC.

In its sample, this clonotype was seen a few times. As DNA, the CDR3 is TGTGCCAGCACCACCCGGGGCCGAGGAGAGACCCAGTACTTC. Protein sequence: CASTTRGRGETQYF. The V gene is TRBV12-3 or TRBV12-4, the J gene TRBJ2-5; the D call may be TRBD1 or TRBD2 (5 bases each). This CDR3 is built from 14 residues. V lost 7 bases, J lost 4 bases, and 16 bases lay in between.

The CDR3 sequence: CASSQDRRGTRDYGYTF. Written as DNA, the CDR3 is TGCGCCAGCAGCCAAGATCGCCGTGGGACACGAGACTATGGCTACACCTTC. The genes are TRBV4-3 and TRBJ1-2; D is possibly TRBD1 (6 bases). Germline-derived CDR1 and CDR2 are LGHNA and YSLEER. Trimming stripped 0 bases from V and 3 bases from J, with 17 bases between. CDR3 length: 17 amino acids.

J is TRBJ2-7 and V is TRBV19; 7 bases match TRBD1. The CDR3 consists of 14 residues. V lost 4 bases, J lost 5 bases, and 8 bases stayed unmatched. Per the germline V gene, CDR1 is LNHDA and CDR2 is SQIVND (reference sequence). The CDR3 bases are TGTGCCAGTAGTAGGAGACAGGGTATGGACGAGCAGTACTTC. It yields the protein CASSRRQGMDEQYF. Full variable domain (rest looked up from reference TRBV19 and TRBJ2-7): DGGITQSPKYLFRKEGQNVTLSCEQNLNHDAMYWYRQDPGQGLRLIYYSQIVNDFQKGDIAEGYSVSREKKESFPLTVTSAQKNPTAFYLCASSRRQGMDEQYFGPGTRLTVT.

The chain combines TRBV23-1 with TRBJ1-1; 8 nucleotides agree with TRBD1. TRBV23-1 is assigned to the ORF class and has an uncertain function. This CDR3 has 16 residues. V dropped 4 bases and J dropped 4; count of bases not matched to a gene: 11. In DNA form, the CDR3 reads TGCGCCAGCAGTCTCTACAGGGGGGTAAACGGCACTGAAGCTTTCTTT. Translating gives CASSLYRGVNGTEAFF.

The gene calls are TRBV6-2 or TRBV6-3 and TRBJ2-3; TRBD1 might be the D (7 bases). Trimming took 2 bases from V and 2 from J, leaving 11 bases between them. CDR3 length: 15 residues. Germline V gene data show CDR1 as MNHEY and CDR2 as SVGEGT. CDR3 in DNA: TGTGCCAGCAGTTACGCGGGACAGATCACAGATACGCAGTATTTT. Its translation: CASSYAGQITDTQYF.